What follows describes a single T cell receptor (beta chain). The specificity of this receptor is unknown. Inclusive of the bounding cysteine and phenylalanine, the CDR3 is 15 residues long. The DNA is unrecorded. HCMV-specific IgG was detected in serum with a commercial ELISA kit to determine HCMV serostatus. Ficoll density gradient centrifugation was used to isolate peripheral blood mononuclear cells from blood. This record comes from a study of T cells expressing NK-cell markers (dated by TCRdb to between 2020 and 2021). For the study in its entirety: In sorted CD3+CD56+NKG2C+, CD3+CD56+NKG2C- and CD3+CD56-NKG2C+ T-cell subsets from several donors, TCR beta-chain repertoires were profiled. Illumina HiSeq 2000/2500, MiSeq or NextSeq was used to sequence libraries as 2 x 150 bp reads. Among the eight sequenced donors, seven were HCMV-seropositive and one was HCMV-seronegative. All eight donors whose samples were sequenced were randomly selected healthy volunteers, three of them men and five women. Overall study results and their limits: Those dominant clonotypes were again the most abundant among CD3+CD56-NKG2C+ cells in a handful of donors, at about 25-65%. It remained unclear whether the expanded NKG2C-expressing T cell clones were specific for HCMV antigens. In several donors, the dominant CD3+CD56+NKG2C+ clonotypes ranked among the top 10 CD8+ clonotypes, making up roughly 1.0-8% of CD8+ T cells.

For sequencing, an Illumina HiSeq 2000 was employed. The TCR beta cDNA libraries were made using 5'RACE template switching, a step that added both a universal primer site and unique molecular identifiers. Synthesis of cDNA was primed from the TCR beta constant segment and was followed by two consecutive PCR amplification steps. Regarding the original processing steps: MIGEC was used to demultiplex reads and group reads by UMI, and MiTCR was used to assemble and quantify clonotypes. To exclude erroneous sequences, any TCR cDNA sequence not supported by at least two reads was discarded. The tcR package was used for downstream repertoire analysis, and clonotypes were matched between fractions using CDR3 nucleotide sequence together with V segment. Antigen specificity was annotated against VDJdb with VDJmatch, allowing one amino acid substitution in CDR3. TCRdb reanalyzed the reads, keeping one entry per CDR3 protein sequence and omitting DNA. V and J calls and clone size were set by TCRdb, not the authors. This specimen's table enumerates hundreds of thousands of distinct CDR3 sequences. Together, the top ten hold roughly 4.2% of the sample.

The sequenced material came from blood T cells: a sorted CD56 or NKG2C T cell subset, CD4+ or CD8+ T cells, or bulk PBMC T cells (not recorded which). The TCR comes from a woman aged 18-70 years in good health. The sequence joins TRBV12-3 or TRBV12-4 to TRBJ2-3; TCRdb's assignment of TRBD1 cannot be checked, as there is no DNA. CDR3 region: CASGGAGKRTDTQYF.